This T cell receptor (beta chain) was recorded in a study of blood T cells in healthy people across ages. Findings of the study overall: Long-lived donors had more naive CD4+ cells and higher diversity than aged donors. Unknown CMV status may confound age-related changes in expanded clones.

Per the germline V gene, CDR1 is GTSNPN and CDR2 is SVGIG (reference sequence). Trimming took 1 base from V and 4 from J; bases not matched to a gene: 16. The CDR3 loop spans 18 amino acids. This clonotype was seen a single time. Its antigen remains unidentified. Per individual sample, total RNA of at least 5.5 micrograms was extracted. A second PCR of roughly 7 to 11 cycles used a sample-barcoded 5' primer and a J-beta primer mix. TCRdb reprocessed the 5' RACE reads via MiXCR and lists one record per CDR3 protein. The table has roughly 1.5 million distinct CDR3 sequences, approximately 39% seen once. The genes are TRBV30 and TRBJ2-5; 9 positions agree with TRBD2. The TCR comes from a woman in her late teens or twenties in good health. The sequenced sample was blood. In nucleotides, the CDR3 is TGTGCCTGGAGTGGTCAAAATAGCGGGGGCTTCTCCCGAGAGACCCAGTACTTC. Translated: CAWSGQNSGGFSRETQYF.